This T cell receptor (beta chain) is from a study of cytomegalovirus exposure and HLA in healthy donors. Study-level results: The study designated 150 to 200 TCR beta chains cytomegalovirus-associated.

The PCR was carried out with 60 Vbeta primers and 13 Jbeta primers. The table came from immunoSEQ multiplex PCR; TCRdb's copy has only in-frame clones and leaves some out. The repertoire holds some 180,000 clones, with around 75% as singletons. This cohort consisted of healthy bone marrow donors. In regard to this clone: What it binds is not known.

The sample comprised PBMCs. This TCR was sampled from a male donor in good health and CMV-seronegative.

The CDR3, as DNA: TGTGCCAGCAGCTTTTCTTCTTCTAGCGGGGGGGCCAATGAGCAGTTCTTC. Encoded protein: CASSFSSSSGGANEQFF. V is TRBV11-2 and J is TRBJ2-1; 12 bases agree with TRBD2. Trimming took 3 bases from V and 6 from J; bases not matched to a gene: 9. Germline CDR1 and CDR2: SGHAT and FQNNGV. This CDR3 spans 17 amino acids. Full variable domain (missing parts from reference TRBV11-2 and TRBJ2-1): EAGVAQSPRYKIIEKRQSVAFWCNPISGHATLYWYQQILGQGPKLLIQFQNNGVVDDSQLPKDRFSAERLKGVDSTLKIQPAKLEDSAVYLCASSFSSSSGGANEQFFGPGTRLTVL.